This is a list of T cell receptor beta chains from one sample in a study of glioma-infiltrating T cells. TCRdb redid the calling of the multiplex PCR reads with MiXCR, one entry per CDR3 protein. The sample shows 300,000 to 450,000 distinct CDR3 sequences, about 40% of them seen only once. Sequencing used glioma tissue, nonneoplastic brain tissue, or PBMCs (not recorded which). These receptors all stem from a human donor with low-grade glioma or glioblastoma, undergoing nonglioma brain surgery, or in good health (not recorded which). Both conserved end residues are part of each CDR3. Each record gives: J gene, D gene, clone size, V gene, CDR3 DNA, CDR3 protein. The D gene is left open where the match is weak. Clone size is stated in some rows and not others, as once, few, many or a class when expanded.

>TRBJ2-1|.|.|TRBV28
TGTGCCAGCATAAGTGGGCTAGTGGACTACAATGAGCAGTTCTTC
CASISGLVDYNEQFF
>TRBJ2-1|TRBD1|few|TRBV7-6
TGTGCCAGCAGCATCCGAAGGGGGCTCAATGAGCAGTTCTTC
CASSIRRGLNEQFF
>TRBJ2-2|.|few|TRBV6-2/TRBV6-3
TGTGCCACCAGTCAGTGGCAGAAACCCGGGGAGCTGTTTTTT
CATSQWQKPGELFF
>TRBJ2-1|TRBD1|few|TRBV20-1
TGCAGTGCTCCGACAGGGAATTACAATGAGCAGTTCTTC
CSAPTGNYNEQFF
>TRBJ2-6|.|.|TRBV20-1
TGCAGTGCTAGTGACCAGGGAATCTCTGGGGCCAACGTCCTGACTTTC
CSASDQGISGANVLTF
>TRBJ1-3|.|many|TRBV28
TGTGCCAGCAGCGTTGTCTCTGGAAACACCATATATTTT
CASSVVSGNTIYF
>TRBJ2-1|.|.|TRBV29-1
TGCAGCGCCATATCGGCTCCTAGGGGGGGTGAGCAGTTCTTC
CSAISAPRGGEQFF
>TRBJ2-3|.|.|TRBV7-7
TGTGCCAGCAGCTTAGCCCCTAGCAGGAGTAACACAGATAAGCAGTATTTT
CASSLAPSRSNTDKQYF
>TRBJ1-6|.|few|TRBV12-3/TRBV12-4
TGTGCCAGCAGTTTTCAAAGTTCACCCCTCCACTTT
CASSFQSSPLHF
>TRBJ1-1|.|once|TRBV28
TGTGCCAGCAGTGAACTACTATTACAGGCGAACACTGAAGCTTTCTTT
CASSELLLQANTEAFF
>TRBJ2-7|.|many|TRBV18
TGTGCCAGCTCACCTCGGGACGGTTCCTACGAGCAGTACTTC
CASSPRDGSYEQYF
>TRBJ1-2|.|.|TRBV2
TGTGCCAGCACTGGGGGTCGGGTCTATGGCTACACCTTC
CASTGGRVYGYTF